Listed below are T cell receptor beta chains from one sample, sequenced in a study of OX40 agonist ivuxolimab in advanced cancers. Profiled with immunoSEQ multiplex PCR; TCRdb holds only in-frame clones, not every one. The sample holds more than 70,000 clones; more than 65% are singletons and the top ten take more than 4%. The sequences come from CD4+ or CD8+ T cells sorted from blood, collected in a trial of the OX40 agonist ivuxolimab. The receptors come from an adult with an advanced solid tumor such as melanoma, head and neck, liver or kidney cancer. Both conserved end residues are part of each CDR3. D genes are given only for firm matches. Size is omitted from some rows. Given values are once, few, many or a class for expanded clones.

d_call j_call v_call clone_size cdr3_nt cdr3_aa
- TRBJ1-1 TRBV2 - TGTGCCAGCGACTCAATGAACACTGAAGCTTTCTTT CASDSMNTEAFF
TRBD1 TRBJ1-1 TRBV28 - TGTGCCAGCAGTTTGGGACAGAGGAACACTGAAGCTTTCTTT CASSLGQRNTEAFF
- TRBJ1-2 TRBV14 - TGTGCCAGCAGCCAAGGGGGTCACTCGACGGCTAACTATGGCTACACCTTC CASSQGGHSTANYGYTF
- TRBJ1-1 TRBV28 few TGTGCCAGCAGTTCCCCACGCGGAGATAACACTGAAGCTTTCTTT CASSSPRGDNTEAFF
- TRBJ2-5 TRBV2 - TGTGCCAGCAGTGAATACGTCGGGGAGACCCAGTACTTC CASSEYVGETQYF
TRBD1 TRBJ1-3 TRBV10-3 - TGTGCCATCAGGGGGACAGGGCAAACTGGAAACACCATATATTTT CAIRGTGQTGNTIYF
- TRBJ1-4 TRBV7-3 - TGTGCCAGCAGCTACCCCGTTCTGCGTCAGTCTAATGAAAAACTGTTTTTT CASSYPVLRQSNEKLFF
TRBD2 TRBJ2-3 TRBV15 - TGTGCCACCAGCAGAGAGCGGGGGGGGCCCCCAGATACGCAGTATTTT CATSRERGGPPDTQYF
- TRBJ1-6 TRBV7-9 few TGTGCCAGCAGCTTAAATTCACCCCTCCACTTT CASSLNSPLHF
TRBD2 TRBJ2-1 TRBV11-2 - TGTGCCAGCAGCTTGGGCCGACTAGCGGGGAAACGAGTGAATGAGCAGTTCTTC CASSLGRLAGKRVNEQFF
- TRBJ2-7 TRBV28 - TGTGCCAGCAGTTTTCGATCACGGAGCTCCTACGAGCAGTACTTC CASSFRSRSSYEQYF
- TRBJ2-7 TRBV18 - TGTGCCAGCTCACCCCCTGGCCGGCCCCTCGAGCAGTACTTC CASSPPGRPLEQYF
- TRBJ2-2 TRBV27 - TGTGCCAGCAGTATAGGGGGTGGCACCGGGGAGCTGTTTTTT CASSIGGGTGELFF
TRBD2 TRBJ2-5 TRBV5-4 - TGTGCCAGCAGCTTAAGACTAGCGGGAGGAGAGACCCAGTACTTC CASSLRLAGGETQYF
- TRBJ2-7 TRBV6-1 few TGTGCCAGCAACGAGTACGAGCAGTACTTC CASNEYEQYF
- TRBJ2-6 TRBV5-1 - TGCGCCAGCAGCAGGTCAATCTCTGGGGCCAACGTCCTGACTTTC CASSRSISGANVLTF
- TRBJ1-2 TRBV29-1 many TGCAGCGCCGCTAAGACTTCGTATGAGGAGGATGGCTACACCTTC CSAAKTSYEEDGYTF
- TRBJ2-6 TRBV5-6 - TGTGCCAGCAGCTCGACAGTCTACTACTCTGGGGCCAACGTCCTGACTTTC CASSSTVYYSGANVLTF
TRBD2 TRBJ2-1 TRBV4-2 - TGTGCCAGCAGCCAAGTTCCGCGCGGGGGGGCGGGTGAGCAGTTCTTC CASSQVPRGGAGEQFF
TRBD1 TRBJ1-5 TRBV7-6 - TGTGCCAGCAGCATGGGACAGAGTAGCAATCAGCCCCAGCATTTT CASSMGQSSNQPQHF
TRBD1 TRBJ2-5 TRBV25-1 - TGTGCCAGCAGCCCGGGACAGGGAATGGAGACCCAGTACTTC CASSPGQGMETQYF
- TRBJ2-3 TRBV11-1 - TGTGCCAGCGTCCTTGGCAGGGGCAGCACAGATACGCAGTATTTT CASVLGRGSTDTQYF
- TRBJ2-3 TRBV5-4 - TGTGCCAGCAGCATGAGGGCCGGCGCAGATACGCAGTATTTT CASSMRAGADTQYF
- TRBJ2-5 TRBV6-5 - TGTGCCAGCAGTTATGTCATGTCGGGAGAGACCCAGTACTTC CASSYVMSGETQYF
TRBD2 TRBJ2-5 TRBV5-6 few TGTGCCAGCAGCCTTCTCCGGGGTCTAGCGGGCGAGACCCAGTACTTC CASSLLRGLAGETQYF
- TRBJ1-2 TRBV18 - TGTGCCAGCTCACCACCGTCCCTGGGCTACAACTATGGCTACACCTTC CASSPPSLGYNYGYTF
TRBD1 TRBJ2-7 TRBV27 few TGTGCCAGCAGTTTCATGGCAGGGGGCTACGAGCAGTACTTC CASSFMAGGYEQYF
TRBD1 TRBJ1-1 TRBV5-4 - TGTGCCAGCAGCGACGGGGACAGACTGAACACTGAAGCTTTCTTT CASSDGDRLNTEAFF